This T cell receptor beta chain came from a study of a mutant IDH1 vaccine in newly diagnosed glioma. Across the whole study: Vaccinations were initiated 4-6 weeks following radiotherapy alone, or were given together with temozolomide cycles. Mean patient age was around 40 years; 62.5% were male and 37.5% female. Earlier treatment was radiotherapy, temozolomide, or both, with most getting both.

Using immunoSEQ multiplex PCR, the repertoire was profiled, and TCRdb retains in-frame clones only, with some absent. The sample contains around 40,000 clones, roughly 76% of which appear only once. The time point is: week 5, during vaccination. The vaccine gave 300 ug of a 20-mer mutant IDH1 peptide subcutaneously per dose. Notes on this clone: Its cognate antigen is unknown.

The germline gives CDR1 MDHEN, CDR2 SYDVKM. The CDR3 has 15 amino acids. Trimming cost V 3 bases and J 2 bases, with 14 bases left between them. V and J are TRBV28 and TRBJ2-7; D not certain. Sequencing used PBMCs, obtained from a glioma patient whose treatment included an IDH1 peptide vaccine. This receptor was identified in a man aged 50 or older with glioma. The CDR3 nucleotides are TGTGCCAGCAGTTTTCGCGGCGACTCAACCTACGAGCAGTACTTC. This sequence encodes CASSFRGDSTYEQYF.